This T cell receptor (beta chain) was captured by sequencing in a study of cytomegalovirus exposure and HLA in healthy donors. Findings and caveats of the study: Later analysis revealed greater clonal expansion in HLA-associated TCR beta chains than in equally common others. Reported findings show TCR beta sequences accurately forecast HLA-A and HLA-B alleles in most subjects. The study designated 150 or so TCR beta chains cytomegalovirus-associated.

Both 60 Vbeta primers and 13 Jbeta primers went into the PCR. This table comes from immunoSEQ multiplex PCR, and its TCRdb copy is limited to in-frame clones, with some not included. Of around 150,000 clones listed, about 74% are singletons. V shed 5 bases and J shed 0 bases, with 15 bases lying between them. This CDR3 spans 16 amino acids. Germline values: CDR1 SEHNR, CDR2 FQNEAQ (reference sequence). Worth noting for this clone: What it recognizes is unknown.

This TCR came from a woman between 35 and 50 years old in good health and CMV-seronegative. Sequencing used PBMCs. This chain joins TRBV7-9 and TRBJ2-3; D gene ambiguous. The CDR3 DNA sequence: TGTGCCAGCAGCGGGCCCAAAAGATCTAGCACAGATACGCAGTATTTT. Amino acid sequence: CASSGPKRSSTDTQYF.